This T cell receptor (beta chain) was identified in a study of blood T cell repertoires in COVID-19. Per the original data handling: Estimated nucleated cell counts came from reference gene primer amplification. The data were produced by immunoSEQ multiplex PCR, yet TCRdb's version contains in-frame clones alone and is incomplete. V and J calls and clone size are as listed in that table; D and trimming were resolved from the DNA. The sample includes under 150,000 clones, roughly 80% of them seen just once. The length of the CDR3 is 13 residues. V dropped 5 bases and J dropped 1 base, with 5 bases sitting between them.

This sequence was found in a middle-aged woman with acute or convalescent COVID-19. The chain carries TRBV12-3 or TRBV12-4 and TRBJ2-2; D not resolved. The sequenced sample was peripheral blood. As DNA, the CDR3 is TGTGCCAGCAGTATCATGAACACCGGGGAGCTGTTTTTT. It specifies CASSIMNTGELFF.